This T cell receptor (beta chain) appears in the sequencing data of a study of metastatic and nonmetastatic thyroid tumors. In the study overall: Comparative analysis of repertoires was undertaken across blood and tumor or nodule tissue obtained from malignant and benign thyroid patients.

Patients underwent thyroid surgery, and none had received any treatment before it. Broader study findings: Relative to benign nodules, malignant thyroid tumors were reportedly characterized by significantly elevated TCR beta diversity in blood and tumor.

CDR3 size: 15 residues. CDR1 and CDR2 from the germline V gene are MNHNS and SASEGT. V was pared by 5 bases and J by 0 bases, with 13 bases between. Authors' analysis steps: It was from CDR3 differences across clinicopathological groups that a distant-metastasis classifier for papillary thyroid cancer was built. TCRdb re-analyzed the PCR reads using MiXCR. What appears here as the V and J calls and clone size reflects TCRdb's work, not the paper's. The data hold tens of thousands of clones, with 15% to 20% observed a single time. This clone has at least ten counts. Antigen specificity is unknown. Within the sample, other DNA sequences also encode this same CDR3.

Sample: blood. V and J are TRBV6-1 and TRBJ1-1; D gene ambiguous. The TCR was taken from a male donor with papillary thyroid cancer or a benign thyroid nodule (not recorded which). Some clones in this sample may be carry-over from other donors' samples. CDR3 protein: CASSKMDRMNTEAFF. The CDR3 region has the DNA TGTGCCAGCAGTAAAATGGACCGGATGAACACTGAAGCTTTCTTT.